These 27 T cell receptor beta chains were all obtained from the same sample, sequenced in a study of cytomegalovirus exposure and HLA in healthy donors. Amplification used 60 Vbeta primers and 13 Jbeta primers. Repertoires were generated with immunoSEQ multiplex PCR, while TCRdb's copy carries only in-frame clones and drops some. The sample has roughly 110,000 clones; less than 85% are singletons. The specimen was PBMCs. The receptors here all came from a man aged 18 to 35 in good health and CMV-seronegative.

This chain's CDR3 is CASSRGTGAQYF. In DNA, the CDR3 is TGTGCCAGCAGTCGCGGGACAGGGGCGCAGTACTTC. The chain carries TRBV6-5 and TRBJ2-7; 10 nucleotides align to TRBD1. Looked up from germline, CDR1 is MNHEY and CDR2 is SVGAGI. J lost 9 bases, V lost 5 bases, and 4 bases had no gene match. This CDR3 is built from 12 residues.

The J gene is TRBJ1-1, the V gene TRBV7-6; possibly TRBD1 for D (6 bases). There are 13 residues in the CDR3. Germline V lookup: CDR1 SGHVS, CDR2 FNYEAQ. V was cut by 5 bases and J by 3 bases, with 10 bases left in between. The chain's CDR3 is CASSPGGHTEAFF. Written as DNA, the CDR3 is TGTGCCAGCAGCCCCGGGGGGCACACTGAAGCTTTCTTT.

This clone was detected only a few times. This rearrangement joins TRBV27 to TRBJ1-6; no firm D call. The germline V gene encodes CDR1 MNHEY and CDR2 SMNVEV (reference sequence). The CDR3 has 14 residues. V was clipped by 1 base and J by 5 bases, with 6 bases between them. This chain's CDR3 is CASSLWADNSPLHF. CDR3 nucleotide sequence: TGTGCCAGCAGTTTATGGGCAGATAATTCACCCCTCCACTTT.

This clone was recorded only once. An end of the junction differs from the germline gene, which may be a read error. This rearrangement joins TRBV2 to TRBJ2-3; 12 bases match TRBD2. In germline, CDR1 is SNHLY, CDR2 FYNNEI. The CDR3 totals 11 residues. As DNA, the CDR3 is TGTGCCAGCAATCCTAGCGGGGGGGGTAATTTT. It translates to CASNPSGGGNF.

V is TRBV5-1 and J is TRBJ1-4, with TRBD1 identical over 7 bases. The V gene end was trimmed by 4 bases and the J gene end by 2 bases; junction bases not matched to a gene: 5. The CDR3 runs to 15 residues. CDR1 is SGHRS, CDR2 YFSETQ, per germline. The CDR3 nucleotides read TGCGCCAGCAGCGTAGACAGGGCTACTAATGAAAAACTGTTTTTT. It translates to CASSVDRATNEKLFF. Full variable domain (missing parts from reference TRBV5-1 and TRBJ1-4): KAGVTQTPRYLIKTRGQQVTLSCSPISGHRSVSWYQQTPGQGLQFLFEYFSETQRNKGNFPGRFSGRQFSNSRSEMNVSTLELGDSALYLCASSVDRATNEKLFFGSGTQLSVL.

This clone was detected a few times. The chain employs TRBV18 and TRBJ2-3; 9 bases line up with TRBD1. Germline-derived CDR1 and CDR2 are KGHSH and LQKENI. After removal of 3 bases from V and 4 bases from J, the junction contained 8 bases not matched to a gene. The CDR3 has 16 amino acids. CDR3 bases: TGTGCCAGCTCACCCCTGGGACAGGGACGGGCAGATACGCAGTATTTT. It specifies CASSPLGQGRADTQYF.

V is TRBV18 and J is TRBJ1-1, with 9 bases identical to TRBD1. The CDR3 totals 13 residues. Germline lookup yields CDR1 KGHSH and CDR2 LQKENI. V dropped 5 bases and J dropped 4; count of bases not matched to a gene: 2. CDR3 coding DNA: TGTGCCAGCTCAGGGACAGGGTTCACTGAAGCTTTCTTT. It codes for CASSGTGFTEAFF.

This chain links TRBV7-3 with TRBJ2-1, with D perhaps matching TRBD1 (6 bases). The germline V gene has CDR1 SGHTA and CDR2 FQGTGA. V shed 4 bases and J shed 8 bases, with 12 bases lying between them. This CDR3 is 13 amino acids long. CDR3 DNA sequence: TGTGCCAGCAGCTCCAACAGGGACCATGAGCAGTTCTTC. This sequence encodes CASSSNRDHEQFF.

The gene calls are TRBV28 and TRBJ1-2; the match to TRBD1 covers 9 bases. The V segment lost 5 bases and the J segment 2 bases; nucleotides outside the gene matches: 6. CDR3 length: 15 residues. Looked up from germline, CDR1 is MDHEN and CDR2 is SYDVKM. The CDR3 sequence is CASSPWDRENYGYTF. The DNA for the CDR3 is TGTGCCAGCAGTCCCTGGGACAGGGAAAACTATGGCTACACCTTC.

This chain uses TRBV7-9 with TRBJ2-5, with D possibly being TRBD1 (5 bases). Per germline, CDR1 SEHNR and CDR2 FQNEAQ (reference sequence). This CDR3 region has 15 residues. Trimming removed 5 bases from V and 0 bases from J, with 13 bases in between. CDR3 nucleotide sequence: TGTGCCAGCAGCCCTGGTCAGGGTGACCAAGAGACCCAGTACTTC. It yields the protein CASSPGQGDQETQYF.

V gene TRBV27 combines with J gene TRBJ2-5; the match to TRBD1 covers 7 bases. The CDR3 consists of 13 residues. V shed 6 bases and J 2 bases; nucleotides not matched to a gene: 3. Germline CDR1 MNHEY, CDR2 SMNVEV (reference sequence). The CDR3 region is CASRSTGQETQYF. The CDR3, as DNA: TGTGCCAGCAGATCGACAGGGCAAGAGACCCAGTACTTC.

The rearrangement links TRBV14 to TRBJ2-7; D is ambiguous. V shed 1 base and J shed 3 bases, with 7 bases lying between them. Germline V gene sequence: CDR1 SGHDN, CDR2 FVKESK. CDR3 length: 13 residues. In nucleotides, the CDR3 is TGTGCCAGCAGCCAAGTCGGTCGCTACGAGCAGTACTTC. Protein: CASSQVGRYEQYF.

The gene calls are TRBV6-4 and TRBJ1-1; the D gene is possibly TRBD1 (5 bases). This CDR3 has 15 amino acids. Germline values: CDR1 MRHNA, CDR2 SNTAGT. V dropped 6 bases and J dropped 4 bases, with 18 bases sitting between them. Here the CDR3 DNA reads TGTGCCAGCAGCCCACGGGGGGGTTGTGTCACTGAAGCTTTCTTT. Translating it yields CASSPRGGCVTEAFF.

The J gene is TRBJ2-7, the V gene TRBV19, with D tentatively TRBD1 (5 bases). Trimming pared 4 bases from V and 6 bases from J, leaving 13 bases between. CDR3 size: 13 residues. Germline lookup yields CDR1 LNHDA and CDR2 SQIVND (reference sequence). The CDR3 loop reads CASSTGRVGEQYF. CDR3 DNA sequence: TGTGCCAGTAGTACCGGCAGGGTCGGCGAGCAGTACTTC. Looking up the rest from reference TRBV19 and TRBJ2-7 gives the full variable domain: DGGITQSPKYLFRKEGQNVTLSCEQNLNHDAMYWYRQDPGQGLRLIYYSQIVNDFQKGDIAEGYSVSREKKESFPLTVTSAQKNPTAFYLCASSTGRVGEQYFGPGTRLTVT.

The J gene is TRBJ2-5, the V gene TRBV5-1; 8 bases map to TRBD1. The DNA end is a closer match to TRBJ2-7, so the J assignment may be wrong. This CDR3 has 14 residues. The germline gives CDR1 SGHRS, CDR2 YFSETQ. CDR3 region: CASSAQGAGYEQYF. The CDR3 region has the DNA TGCGCCAGCAGCGCCCAGGGGGCAGGGTACGAGCAGTACTTC.

The rearrangement links TRBV18 to TRBJ1-5; TRBD1 agrees at 8 bases. In germline, CDR1 is KGHSH, CDR2 LQKENI. The J segment lost 6 bases and the V segment lost 6 bases, leaving 7 bases of the junction unmatched. The length of the CDR3 is 14 residues. The CDR3 DNA reads TGTGCCAGCTCCCTGGACAGGGCGGCTCAGCCCCAGCATTTT. Translated, it gives CASSLDRAAQPQHF.

The CDR3 nucleotides are TGCGCCAGCAGCTTGGCGGCAGGGTACAATGAGCAGTTCTTC. Protein product: CASSLAAGYNEQFF. The rearrangement joins TRBV5-1 to TRBJ2-1, with D perhaps TRBD1 (5 bases). V was clipped by 0 bases and J by 4 bases, with 8 bases between them. CDR3 size: 14 residues. CDR1 and CDR2 from the germline V gene are SGHRS and YFSETQ.

J is TRBJ1-4 and V is TRBV6-6; D might be TRBD1 (6 bases). Trimming removed 5 bases at V and 0 bases at J, with 13 bases between. The germline CDR1 and CDR2 sequences are MNHNY and SVGAGI (reference sequence). CDR3 length: 16 residues. The CDR3 spells CASSPDSFATNEKLFF. In nucleotides, the CDR3 is TGTGCCAGCAGTCCGGACAGCTTTGCAACTAATGAAAAACTGTTTTTT.

In nucleotides, the CDR3 is TGTGCCATCAGTGAGGGGGCGGGGGGGCCCCGGAATGAGCAGTTCTTC. Its translation: CAISEGAGGPRNEQFF. The chain has TRBV10-3 and TRBJ2-1; 9 nucleotides line up with TRBD2. The germline CDR1 and CDR2 sequences are ENHRY and SYGVKD. Germline trimming cut 2 bases from V and 7 bases from J; bases unmatched to any gene: 9. The CDR3 is made up of 16 amino acids.

V usage is TRBV6-6 and J usage is TRBJ1-4; no reliable D call. In germline, CDR1 is MNHNY, CDR2 SVGAGI (reference sequence). This CDR3 has 13 amino acids. Trimming shortened V by 0 bases and J by 7 bases, and 6 bases separated the two germline ends. CDR3 sequence (DNA): TGTGCCAGCAGTTACTCGTCGGGTGAAAAACTGTTTTTT. It codes for CASSYSSGEKLFF.

V gene TRBV7-8 combines with J gene TRBJ2-5; D gene ambiguous. This CDR3 region has 11 residues. Trimming pared 5 bases from V and 5 bases from J, leaving 6 bases between. The germline V gene encodes CDR1 SGHVS and CDR2 FQNEAQ. The CDR3 bases are TGTGCCAGCAGCGCCCAGGAGACCCAGTACTTC. Protein: CASSAQETQYF.

The CDR3, as DNA: TGTGCCAGTAGTTCCCGGACAGATATAAACACTGAAGCTTTCTTT. Protein product: CASSSRTDINTEAFF. This rearrangement joins TRBV19 to TRBJ1-1, with D perhaps TRBD1 (6 bases). Germline values: CDR1 LNHDA, CDR2 SQIVND (reference sequence). The CDR3 has 15 amino acids. V gave up 5 bases and J gave up 2 bases, with 15 bases separating them.

This chain links TRBV6-6 with TRBJ2-2; 7 bases fit TRBD1. This CDR3 comprises 14 residues. CDR1 is MNHNY, CDR2 SVGAGI, per germline (reference sequence). J lost 0 bases, V lost 9 bases, and 4 bases had no gene match. CDR3 sequence (DNA): TGTGCCAGTCTCGGACAGGCGAACACCGGGGAGCTGTTTTTT. The encoded protein is CASLGQANTGELFF.

The chain has TRBV5-1 and TRBJ2-5; TRBD1 agrees at 7 bases. The CDR3 length is 14 residues. V shed 4 bases, J shed 5 bases, and the junction held 8 bases outside the gene matches. CDR1 is SGHRS, CDR2 YFSETQ, per germline. CDR3 protein: CASSKDRALETQYF. DNA for the CDR3: TGCGCCAGCAGCAAAGACAGGGCCTTGGAGACCCAGTACTTC.

The rearrangement uses TRBV28 and TRBJ1-5; TRBD1 matches 9 bases. The V gene's germline CDR1 is MDHEN and CDR2 SYDVKM. The length of the CDR3 is 16 residues. V lost 4 bases, J lost 7 bases, and 11 bases stayed unmatched. CDR3 residues: CASSSHTGTGSQPQHF. The CDR3 DNA sequence: TGTGCCAGCAGTTCGCATACCGGGACAGGGTCCCAGCCCCAGCATTTT.

The CDR3 DNA follows: TGTGCCAGCTCACGCTCCGGGACAGGGTACAATGAGCAGTTCTTC. Encoded protein: CASSRSGTGYNEQFF. The V call is TRBV18, the J call TRBJ2-1, with 9 bases identical to TRBD1. From germline, CDR1 is KGHSH and CDR2 LQKENI. V lost 4 bases, J lost 4 bases, and 5 bases stayed unmatched. The CDR3 consists of 15 residues.

The chain has TRBV9 and TRBJ2-1; D gene uncertain. The germline V gene has CDR1 SGDLS and CDR2 YYNGEE. The V end lost 0 bases, the J end lost 1 base, and 8 bases lay between the germline ends. This CDR3 has 15 residues. The chain's CDR3 is CASSVEAASYNEQFF. CDR3 nucleotide sequence: TGTGCCAGCAGCGTAGAGGCGGCGTCCTACAATGAGCAGTTCTTC.